These T cell receptor beta chains were read from a single sample in a study of T-cell memory formation after mild COVID-19. MiXCR, applied by TCRdb to the 5' RACE reads, yields one record per CDR3 protein. The data hold almost 250,000 distinct CDR3 sequences, with just over 15% observed a single time. Sequenced: PBMCs or a T cell subset sorted from them (not recorded which). The receptor set was obtained from an adult woman who had mild COVID-19 (a few samples of this study predate the infection). Cell type and time point are not known. Each CDR3 is given with its conserved first and last residue. The D gene is left open where the match is weak. Clone sizes are given selectively: once, few, many, or a class where the clone is expanded.

NA | TRBJ1-2 | NA | TRBV6-1 | CASTKRQGGGYTF | TGTGCCAGCACCAAACGGCAGGGTGGTGGCTACACCTTC
few | TRBJ1-2 | NA | TRBV18 | CASSPRPEAYGYTF | TGTGCCAGCTCACCACGTCCCGAGGCCTATGGCTACACCTTC
few | TRBJ2-2 | TRBD1 | TRBV20-1 | CSAWTGGSNTGELFF | TGCAGTGCTTGGACAGGGGGTTCGAACACCGGGGAGCTGTTTTTT
few | TRBJ2-3 | NA | TRBV10-3 | CAISESGSLTDTQYF | TGTGCCATCAGTGAAAGCGGGTCTCTCACAGATACGCAGTATTTT
few | TRBJ1-5 | NA | TRBV7-2 | CASTPRIGGPQHF | TGTGCCAGCACCCCCCGGATTGGGGGCCCCCAGCATTTT
few | TRBJ2-7 | TRBD1 | TRBV5-1 | CASSSPGQRTYEQYF | TGCGCCAGCAGCTCTCCGGGACAGAGAACCTACGAGCAGTACTTC
few | TRBJ2-7 | NA | TRBV18 | CASSHMQGEQYF | TGTGCCAGCTCTCACATGCAAGGAGAGCAGTACTTC
NA | TRBJ1-1 | NA | TRBV7-9 | CASTRQESSAFF | TGTGCCAGCACCAGACAGGAGAGTTCGGCTTTCTTT
NA | TRBJ2-7 | TRBD1 | TRBV10-3 | CAISEQTGGNEQYF | TGTGCCATCAGTGAGCAAACAGGGGGGAACGAGCAGTACTTC
NA | TRBJ1-1 | NA | TRBV6-1 | CASKGGVAFF | TGTGCCAGCAAGGGGGGGGTAGCTTTCTTT
NA | TRBJ1-1 | NA | TRBV20-1 | CSAGGRVVRNTEAFF | TGCAGTGCCGGGGGCAGGGTGGTACGGAACACTGAAGCTTTCTTT
NA | TRBJ2-3 | NA | TRBV7-2 | CASSLGGVTQYF | TGTGCCAGCAGCCTCGGGGGAGTTACGCAGTATTTT
once | TRBJ2-7 | NA | TRBV14 | CASSHRLDGRQYF | TGTGCCAGCAGCCACAGACTCGACGGGAGGCAGTACTTC
few | TRBJ1-1 | NA | TRBV5-6 | CASTPPPGRDTEAFF | TGTGCCAGCACCCCACCGCCAGGGAGAGACACTGAAGCTTTCTTT
few | TRBJ2-5 | TRBD2 | TRBV12-3/TRBV12-4 | CASSLDSGRPETQYF | TGTGCCAGCAGTTTAGACAGCGGGAGGCCAGAGACCCAGTACTTC
NA | TRBJ2-7 | NA | TRBV7-2 | CASSLPGRIGYEQYF | TGTGCCAGCAGCTTACCAGGGAGAATAGGCTACGAGCAGTACTTC
NA | TRBJ2-1 | NA | TRBV24-1 | CATSDGRNEQFF | TGTGCCACCAGTGATGGTCGAAATGAGCAGTTCTTC
NA | TRBJ2-4 | TRBD2 | TRBV2 | CASTLAGGTKNIQYF | TGTGCCAGCACCTTGGCGGGGGGGACCAAAAACATTCAGTACTTC
NA | TRBJ1-1 | TRBD1 | TRBV27 | CASSPLTKGANTEAFF | TGTGCCAGCAGTCCGTTGACAAAGGGGGCGAACACTGAAGCTTTCTTT
NA | TRBJ2-7 | TRBD2 | TRBV12-3/TRBV12-4 | CASRLGLAGYEQYF | TGTGCCAGCAGGCTGGGACTAGCGGGATACGAGCAGTACTTC
NA | TRBJ2-2 | NA | TRBV12-3/TRBV12-4 | CASSLPVGELFF | TGTGCCAGCAGTTTACCGGTCGGGGAGCTGTTTTTT
NA | TRBJ2-7 | NA | TRBV4-2 | CASSQPRRDYEQYF | TGTGCCAGCAGCCAACCCCGGAGGGACTACGAGCAGTACTTC
few | TRBJ1-1 | NA | TRBV25-1 | CASSESTGRGSEAFF | TGTGCCAGCAGTGAATCCACGGGGAGGGGGTCTGAAGCTTTCTTT
NA | TRBJ1-3 | TRBD1 | TRBV19 | CASSEDRGISGNTIYF | TGTGCCAGTAGTGAGGACAGGGGGATCTCTGGAAACACCATATATTTT
few | TRBJ2-2 | TRBD1 | TRBV7-9 | CASSQRQGWENTGELFF | TGTGCCAGCAGTCAGAGACAGGGTTGGGAGAACACCGGGGAGCTGTTTTTT
NA | TRBJ2-3 | TRBD2 | TRBV6-2/TRBV6-3 | CASSYRTRSGLAGVADTQYF | TGTGCCAGCAGTTACCGAACGCGGTCCGGACTAGCGGGAGTTGCCGATACGCAGTATTTT
once | TRBJ2-7 | TRBD1 | TRBV7-6 | CASSLAPRGHGEQYF | TGTGCCAGCAGCTTAGCCCCCAGGGGGCATGGCGAGCAGTACTTC
few | TRBJ2-3 | NA | TRBV12-3/TRBV12-4 | CASSGAWGDTQYF | TGTGCCAGCAGTGGGGCCTGGGGAGATACGCAGTATTTT
few | TRBJ1-6 | NA | TRBV6-5 | CASSFTTVSSPLHF | TGTGCCAGCAGTTTCACAACGGTGAGCTCACCCCTCCACTTT
NA | TRBJ2-3 | TRBD2 | TRBV6-6 | CASSYIRTSGMVRTDTQYF | TGTGCCAGCAGTTATATTAGGACTAGCGGGATGGTTCGGACAGATACGCAGTATTTT
few | TRBJ1-2 | NA | TRBV12-3/TRBV12-4 | CASSFIKTNYGYTF | TGTGCCAGCAGTTTTATAAAAACTAACTATGGCTACACCTTC
few | TRBJ1-5 | NA | TRBV30 | CAWSRFVNSNQPQHF | TGTGCCTGGAGTCGGTTTGTGAATAGCAATCAGCCCCAGCATTTT
few | TRBJ2-3 | TRBD1 | TRBV5-1 | CASSSSRDRGLSTDTQYF | TGCGCCAGCAGCTCGAGCCGGGACAGGGGGTTGAGCACAGATACGCAGTATTTT
many | TRBJ2-3 | TRBD2 | TRBV5-1 | CASSLLAGDTDTQYF | TGTGCCAGCAGTTTACTAGCGGGAGATACAGATACGCAGTATTTT
NA | TRBJ2-2 | NA | TRBV14 | CASSPLGQNTGELFF | TGTGCCAGCAGCCCCCTGGGGCAGAACACCGGGGAGCTGTTTTTT
few | TRBJ2-4 | NA | TRBV6-5 | CASAREAKNIQYF | TGTGCCAGCGCCCGTGAGGCCAAAAACATTCAGTACTTC
NA | TRBJ2-1 | NA | TRBV9 | CASSALTSNEQFF | TGTGCCAGCAGCGCCTTGACTAGCAATGAGCAGTTCTTC
NA | TRBJ1-2 | NA | TRBV10-3 | CAISAGTTNYGYTF | TGTGCCATCAGTGCCGGGACAACCAACTATGGCTACACCTTC
few | TRBJ2-1 | TRBD2 | TRBV19 | CASTLGSGGYNEQFF | TGTGCCAGTACTTTGGGTAGCGGGGGCTACAATGAGCAGTTCTTC
NA | TRBJ1-4 | NA | TRBV3-1 | CASSQGLTNEKLFF | TGTGCCAGCAGCCAAGGCTTGACTAATGAAAAACTGTTTTTT
many | TRBJ1-5 | NA | TRBV25-1 | CASSELESAAPQHF | TGTGCCAGCAGTGAACTGGAATCGGCCGCGCCCCAGCATTTT
NA | TRBJ2-1 | NA | TRBV7-3 | CASSSDRSTEQFF | TGTGCCAGCAGCTCCGACCGCTCCACTGAGCAGTTCTTC